This TCR beta chain was identified during a study of shared clonotypes between healthy human individuals. Running of the assay took place at deep level. As processed by the authors: Without quality scores, immunoSEQ junctional reads could not be filtered like full-length reads. Only in-frame clones appear in the TCRdb table, and some are missing; sequencing was by immunoSEQ multiplex PCR. That table is the source of V, J and clone size, and D and trimming were worked out from the DNA. The sample has about 520,000 clones, around 73% seen once. This CDR3 contains 17 residues. The germline V gene encodes CDR1 MGHRA and CDR2 YSYEKL. Trimming removed 1 base at V and 4 bases at J, with 16 bases between. In unsorted samples, genomic DNA was obtained using around 100 million PBMCs.

The clonotype comes from a woman between 40 and 50 years old in good health. Some clones in this sample may be carry-over from other donors' samples. The sequenced sample consisted of PBMCs. The V and J genes are TRBV4-1 and TRBJ1-4, with D hard to call. Here the CDR3 reads CASSQAMFLSYNEKLFF. Here the CDR3 DNA reads TGCGCCAGCAGCCAAGCGATGTTTCTATCATATAATGAAAAACTGTTTTTT.